The 29 T cell receptor beta chains listed next were all sequenced from one sample in a study of CD8 T cells in ankylosing spondylitis. MiXCR, run by TCRdb on the 5' RACE reads, gives a single entry per CDR3 protein. The repertoire includes some 400,000 distinct CDR3 sequences, 20% to 25% of them detected once, and roughly 16% sits in the top ten. General study points: Ankylosing spondylitis blood appeared to be characterized by a TCR beta motif of 7 to 9 highly homologous variants.

For these receptors, no antigen is known. The sequenced sample consisted of blood, either unsorted or a sorted T cell fraction (not recorded which). The receptors originated from a male donor with ankylosing spondylitis.

This rearrangement joins TRBV5-1 to TRBJ2-7; no reliable D call. Trimming cost V 4 bases and J 4 bases, with 24 bases left between them. The length of the CDR3 is 17 residues. Germline lookup yields CDR1 SGHRS and CDR2 YFSETQ. The CDR3 DNA reads TGCGCCAGCAGCCTACCGCAATCCGGGTCGTGGCTATACGAGCAGTACTTC. Amino acids: CASSLPQSGSWLYEQYF. The whole variable domain, filled in from reference TRBV5-1 and TRBJ2-7, reads KAGVTQTPRYLIKTRGQQVTLSCSPISGHRSVSWYQQTPGQGLQFLFEYFSETQRNKGNFPGRFSGRQFSNSRSEMNVSTLELGDSALYLCASSLPQSGSWLYEQYFGPGTRLTVT.

The chain couples TRBV3-1 to TRBJ2-3; D not certain. Trimming stripped 0 bases from V and 6 bases from J, with 13 bases between. The germline V gene encodes CDR1 LGHDT and CDR2 YNNKEL (reference sequence). CDR3 length equals 15 residues. CDR3 DNA: TGTGCCAGCAGCCAAGACAGTCGGAGTCTGGATACGCAGTATTTT. It is translated as CASSQDSRSLDTQYF.

The CDR3 DNA is TGCGCCAGCGGAGCGGAGTGGGGCACAGATACGCAGTATTTT. This codes for CASGAEWGTDTQYF. The gene calls are TRBV4-1 and TRBJ2-3, with D possibly being TRBD2 (5 bases). The CDR3 sequence is 14 residues long. The V and J ends lost 8 bases and 1 base respectively, with 13 bases between them. In germline, CDR1 is MGHRA, CDR2 YSYEKL.

V usage is TRBV4-2 and J usage is TRBJ1-1; maybe TRBD1 (5 bases). Germline V lookup: CDR1 LGHNA, CDR2 YNFKEQ. This CDR3 region has 13 residues. Trimming removed 0 bases from V and 9 bases from J, with 11 bases in between. The CDR3 nucleotides read TGTGCCAGCAGCCAAGAAAGGAACAGGCAAGCTTTCTTT. Translated: CASSQERNRQAFF.

The chain has TRBV20-1 and TRBJ2-5; TRBD2 might be the D (5 bases). V gave up 3 bases and J gave up 1 base, with 6 bases separating them. Germline V gives CDR1 DFQATT, CDR2 SNEGSKA (reference sequence). The CDR3 loop spans 12 amino acids. CDR3 nucleotide sequence: TGCAGTGCTAGGGACTCCCAAGAGACCCAGTACTTC. Translated: CSARDSQETQYF.

This clonotype was seen at least ten times. The gene calls are TRBV5-1 and TRBJ2-7; D is uncertain. The V gene lost 4 bases and the J gene lost 3 bases, with 8 bases spanning the gap. This CDR3 has 12 amino acids. Germline V gene data show CDR1 as SGHRS and CDR2 as YFSETQ. In DNA, the CDR3 is TGCGCCAGCAGCGGCGACTTCTACGAGCAGTACTTC. Translating it yields CASSGDFYEQYF.

This clonotype was counted between two and nine times. The chain couples TRBV30 to TRBJ1-6; D may be TRBD1 (5 bases). With 2 bases removed from V and 8 bases from J, the gap between germline ends came to 10 bases. In germline, CDR1 is GTSNPN, CDR2 SVGIG (reference sequence). CDR3 length: 13 residues. This chain's CDR3 is CAWSRQGDSPLHF. The CDR3 DNA sequence: TGTGCCTGGAGTCGGCAGGGTGATTCACCCCTCCACTTT.

This sequence joins TRBV15 and TRBJ1-1; 8 bases are a match to TRBD1. The CDR3 length is 16 residues. V lost 0 bases, J lost 6 bases, and 9 bases stayed unmatched. Germline V gives CDR1 LNHNV, CDR2 YYDKDF (reference sequence). The CDR3 DNA reads TGTGCCACCAGCAGAGATCAGACAGGGGTGTTCGCTGAAGCTTTCTTT. This sequence encodes CATSRDQTGVFAEAFF.

The chain has TRBV9 and TRBJ1-1; 8 nucleotides match TRBD1. Germline loops: CDR1 SGDLS, CDR2 YYNGEE. The CDR3 runs to 15 residues. The V gene end was trimmed by 4 bases and the J gene end by 2 bases; junction bases not matched to a gene: 7. The CDR3 bases are TGTGCCAGCAGCCCGGGACAGGCCATAAACACTGAAGCTTTCTTT. Amino acid sequence: CASSPGQAINTEAFF.

CDR3 sequence (DNA): TGCAGCGTTGAATCCCCGACAGGGGGCAACGGGGAGCTGTTTTTT. Its translation is CSVESPTGGNGELFF. The chain carries TRBV29-1 and TRBJ2-2, with TRBD1 identical over 10 bases. The germline V gene has CDR1 SQVTM and CDR2 ANQGSEA. The CDR3 is 15 residues long. The junction had 7 bases not matched to a gene; V was cut back by 2 bases and J by 7 bases.

This clonotype has a handful of counts. V gene TRBV25-1 combines with J gene TRBJ2-7, with TRBD1 as a possible D gene (6 bases). Germline lookup yields CDR1 MGHDK and CDR2 SYGVNS. Trimming took 6 bases from V and 5 from J, leaving 11 bases between them. The CDR3 totals 12 residues. CDR3 amino acids: CASRRQAHEQYF. CDR3 in DNA: TGTGCCAGCAGGAGACAGGCCCACGAGCAGTACTTC.

In its sample, this clonotype was seen a few times. The V gene is TRBV9, the J gene TRBJ2-1; D call uncertain. In germline, CDR1 is SGDLS, CDR2 YYNGEE. Trimming left V 0 bases short and J 5 bases short, with 12 bases between. This CDR3 contains 15 residues. This chain's CDR3 is CASSVGSLTHNEQFF. The CDR3 region has the DNA TGTGCCAGCAGCGTAGGCTCTCTAACCCACAATGAGCAGTTCTTC.

This chain joins TRBV11-2 and TRBJ1-4; D not resolved. Trimming cost V 5 bases and J 8 bases, with 18 bases left between them. The CDR3 loop spans 15 amino acids. Germline V gene data show CDR1 as SGHAT and CDR2 as FQNNGV. This CDR3 reads CASSQPALGSEKLFF. CDR3 nucleotide sequence: TGTGCCAGCAGCCAACCCGCCTTGGGGAGCGAAAAACTGTTTTTT.

This clonotype was detected a few times. The rearrangement links TRBV11-3 to TRBJ1-1, with TRBD1 as a possible D gene (5 bases). The CDR3 spans 15 residues. Germline assignment: CDR1 SGHNT and CDR2 YENEEA. Trimming shortened V by 5 bases and J by 0 bases, and 13 bases separated the two germline ends. The DNA of the CDR3 is TGTGCCAGCAGCACCACCGGGACTTTGAACACTGAAGCTTTCTTT. Amino acids: CASSTTGTLNTEAFF. The full variable domain, its missing parts supplied by reference TRBV11-3 and TRBJ1-1, is EAGVVQSPRYKIIEKKQPVAFWCNPISGHNTLYWYLQNLGQGPELLIRYENEEAVDDSQLPKDRFSAERLKGVDSTLKIQPAELGDSAVYLCASSTTGTLNTEAFFGQGTRLTVV.

The chain has TRBV7-9 and TRBJ2-1, with TRBD2 identical over 7 bases. V dropped 4 bases and J dropped 3; count of bases not matched to a gene: 6. Germline V lookup: CDR1 SEHNR, CDR2 FQNEAQ (reference sequence). CDR3 length: 15 residues. CDR3 nucleotides: TGTGCCAGCAGCTCCGGACTAGATGGCTACAATGAGCAGTTCTTC. As protein: CASSSGLDGYNEQFF.

This clonotype occurred a few times. The chain couples TRBV21-1 to TRBJ2-1; TRBD1, the table's D call, was not compared with the DNA. TRBV21-1 is deemed a pseudogene. The CDR3 is made up of 11 amino acids. The CDR3 loop is CASSPHRGSFF. Written as DNA, the CDR3 is TGTGCCAGCAGCCCGCACAGGGGGTCGTTCTTC.

The rearrangement links TRBV4-2 to TRBJ2-2; 13 positions match TRBD2. This CDR3 is 19 amino acids long. V trimming: 4 bases; J trimming: 8 bases; junction bases outside the gene matches: 16. Germline-derived CDR1 and CDR2 are LGHNA and YNFKEQ. DNA of the CDR3: TGTGCCAGCAGCCGGCCGCTACTAGCGGGAGGGCAATCGTCGGGGGAGCTGTTTTTT. Translation: CASSRPLLAGGQSSGELFF.

The chain links TRBV3-1 to TRBJ2-2; 7 positions match TRBD2. Looked up from germline, CDR1 is LGHDT and CDR2 is YNNKEL (reference sequence). J was trimmed by 0 bases and V by 3 bases; bases with no gene match: 4. The length of the CDR3 is 16 residues. CDR3 residues: CASSQLRGSNTGELFF. In nucleotides, the CDR3 is TGTGCCAGCAGCCAGTTGCGGGGGTCGAACACCGGGGAGCTGTTTTTT.

The V call is TRBV5-6, the J call TRBJ2-6, with TRBD1 identical over 8 bases. Germline V gene sequence: CDR1 SGHDT, CDR2 YYEEEE. V gave up 3 bases and J gave up 3 bases; unmatched junction bases: 8. The CDR3 is 17 residues long. The chain's CDR3 is CASSSYSQGDGANVLTF. The DNA for the CDR3 is TGTGCCAGCAGCTCCTATTCACAGGGGGATGGGGCCAACGTCCTGACTTTC.

This chain links TRBV6-1 with TRBJ1-1, with D possibly matching TRBD1 (5 bases). CDR1 and CDR2 from the germline V gene are MNHNS and SASEGT. The CDR3 is 15 residues long. V was clipped by 8 bases and J by 0 bases, with 16 bases between them. CDR3 in DNA: TGTGCCAGCGCCCTCGGGGCAGGGATGAACACTGAAGCTTTCTTT. Its protein is CASALGAGMNTEAFF.

This clonotype has a count of ten or more. The chain is built from TRBV12-3 or TRBV12-4 and TRBJ2-1, with D perhaps being TRBD1 or TRBD2 (5 bases each). The CDR3 is made up of 17 amino acids. The ends were cut back, 2 bases at V and 2 bases at J, with 16 bases in the middle. The CDR3 protein is CASSLSVLRGTYNEQFF. In DNA form, the CDR3 reads TGTGCCAGCAGTTTATCGGTATTACGGGGCACCTACAATGAGCAGTTCTTC.

The chain joins TRBV20-1 to TRBJ2-3, with D unclear. The CDR3 length is 15 residues. V lost 6 bases, J lost 3 bases, and 19 bases lay in between. Germline assignment: CDR1 DFQATT and CDR2 SNEGSKA (reference sequence). Here the CDR3 DNA reads TGCAGTGCGTACCCCGTGACATATGCAACAGATACGCAGTATTTT. Amino acids: CSAYPVTYATDTQYF.

This clonotype was seen repeatedly, ten times or more. This rearrangement joins TRBV5-1 to TRBJ2-2, with 7 bases fitting TRBD1. CDR1 and CDR2 from the germline V gene are SGHRS and YFSETQ. V lost 4 bases and J lost 2; bases outside the gene matches: 2. The CDR3 covers 14 residues. The CDR3 is CASSRDSNTGELFF. For the CDR3, the DNA is TGCGCCAGCAGCAGGGACAGCAACACCGGGGAGCTGTTTTTT.

This clonotype was detected a few times. The chain joins TRBV4-3 to TRBJ2-3; D is undetermined. The CDR3 sequence is 15 residues long. Germline V lookup: CDR1 LGHNA, CDR2 YSLEER. V lost 4 bases, J lost 6 bases, and 17 bases lay in between. This CDR3 reads CASSLDYAQSDTQYF. Here the CDR3 DNA reads TGCGCCAGCAGCCTGGATTATGCTCAATCGGATACGCAGTATTTT.

V usage is TRBV19 and J usage is TRBJ2-7; TRBD1 might be the D (5 bases). Trimming left V 4 bases short and J 0 bases short, with 16 bases between. Germline CDR1 is LNHDA and CDR2 is SQIVND (reference sequence). There are 16 residues in the CDR3. The CDR3 DNA reads TGTGCCAGTAGTAGGGCCAGGGTCGGAAGCTCCTACGAGCAGTACTTC. Its translation is CASSRARVGSSYEQYF. The full variable domain, rest sourced from reference TRBV19 and TRBJ2-7, is DGGITQSPKYLFRKEGQNVTLSCEQNLNHDAMYWYRQDPGQGLRLIYYSQIVNDFQKGDIAEGYSVSREKKESFPLTVTSAQKNPTAFYLCASSRARVGSSYEQYFGPGTRLTVT.

The chain employs TRBV29-1 and TRBJ2-1, with D perhaps matching TRBD1 (6 bases). Trimming cost V 7 bases and J 7 bases, with 17 bases left between them. This CDR3 contains 13 residues. Germline CDR1 reads SQVTM; CDR2 reads ANQGSEA. The CDR3 DNA reads as TGCAGCGGTGGGACATCGGCAGGAAATGAGCAGTTCTTC. Translating it yields CSGGTSAGNEQFF.

This clonotype was counted a few times. This chain joins TRBV20-1 and TRBJ2-7, with TRBD2 identical over 7 bases. The V and J ends lost 2 bases and 2 bases, in that order; junction bases with no gene match: 9. Germline CDR1 and CDR2: DFQATT and SNEGSKA (reference sequence). The CDR3 extends over 15 amino acids. CDR3 sequence reads: CSARRGETWTYEQYF. The CDR3 coding sequence is TGCAGTGCTAGACGGGGGGAAACTTGGACCTACGAGCAGTACTTC.

This chain uses TRBV9 with TRBJ1-6, with 7 bases that match TRBD1. With V trimmed by 3 bases and J by 4 bases, 7 bases remained unmatched. Per the germline V gene, CDR1 is SGDLS and CDR2 is YYNGEE. This CDR3 contains 16 residues. CDR3 sequence (DNA): TGTGCCAGCAGCGCCGACAGGGCCCATTATAATTCACCCCTCCACTTT. The encoded protein is CASSADRAHYNSPLHF.

The rearrangement joins TRBV7-2 to TRBJ2-2, with D unclear. Trimming removed 1 base at V and 7 bases at J, with 10 bases between. The CDR3 extends over 14 amino acids. Per the germline V gene, CDR1 is SGHTA and CDR2 is FQGNSA. CDR3 sequence: CASSLEASSGELFF. The CDR3 DNA follows: TGTGCCAGCAGCTTAGAGGCGAGTAGCGGGGAGCTGTTTTTT.